These 21 T cell receptor beta chains came from one sample sequenced in a study of regulatory T cells in long-lasting Graves disease. Building the TCR beta libraries relied on iRepertoire HTBI primers, and CDR3 regions underwent Arm-PCR. MiXCR, applied by TCRdb to the multiplex PCR reads, yields one record per CDR3 protein. There are 400,000 or so distinct CDR3 sequences in the sample; less than 25% occur only once, and about 20% lies in the top ten. Time point denoted: persistent/refractory GD, antithyroid drugs over 5 years with positive TRAb. Isolated PBMC RNA provided the starting material for the TCR library. Sequenced material: peripheral blood mononuclear cells (PBMCs), taken when the disease was refractory, from a patient treated with antithyroid drugs. The source of these receptors is a female donor with Graves disease.

As to this clonotype: One base away lies a much larger clone, so this may be a sequencing read error. The chain combines TRBV30 with TRBJ2-5; D call uncertain. Germline CDR1 GTSNPN, CDR2 SVGIG (reference sequence). Trimming shortened V by 5 bases and J by 5 bases, and 12 bases separated the two germline ends. This CDR3 has 12 amino acids. For the CDR3, the DNA is TGTGCCTGGTCAGGCGCGTGGGAGACCCAGTACTTC. The encoded protein is CAWSGAWETQYF.

A word on this clonotype: A far larger clone is one base from this, pointing to a likely read error. V gene TRBV27 combines with J gene TRBJ1-2, with D possibly matching TRBD1 (5 bases). This CDR3 has 16 amino acids. Trimming cost V 4 bases and J 2 bases, with 17 bases left between them. Germline CDR1 and CDR2: MNHEY and SMNVEV (reference sequence). The CDR3 here is CASSYVTETGNYGYTF. CDR3 DNA: TGTGCCAGCAGTTACGTGACAGAGACTGGAAACTATGGCTACACCTTC.

The chain uses TRBV20-1 and TRBJ2-1; maybe TRBD2 (6 bases). V lost 3 bases and J 0 bases, leaving 9 bases between the germline ends. The CDR3 has 14 amino acids. Germline CDR1 reads DFQATT; CDR2 reads SNEGSKA (reference sequence). The CDR3 protein is CSARSGFSYNEQFF. The CDR3 DNA is TGCAGTGCTAGGAGCGGGTTCTCCTACAATGAGCAGTTCTTC.

This clonotype was found many times. The V gene is TRBV12-3 or TRBV12-4, the J gene TRBJ2-7, with TRBD2 matching over 12 bases. The CDR3 runs to 15 residues. The junction had 3 bases not matched to a gene; V was cut back by 2 bases and J by 4 bases. CDR3 in DNA: TGTGCCAGCAGTTTATATCTAGCGGGAGGGTACGAGCAGTACTTC. It translates to CASSLYLAGGYEQYF.

This clonotype was seen a handful of times. This chain uses TRBV12-3 or TRBV12-4 with TRBJ1-5; tentatively, D is TRBD1 (6 bases). The length of the CDR3 is 18 residues. With 6 bases removed from V and 2 bases from J, the gap between germline ends came to 23 bases. CDR3 sequence reads: CASSPIGLGGHRNQPQHF. DNA for the CDR3: TGTGCCAGCAGCCCCATCGGTTTGGGGGGGCATCGCAATCAGCCCCAGCATTTT.

This clonotype was seen a few times. The V and J genes are TRBV20-1 and TRBJ1-1; 7 bases match TRBD1. The CDR3 covers 17 residues. Germline CDR1 and CDR2: DFQATT and SNEGSKA (reference sequence). Unmatched junction bases numbered 16, after V lost 2 bases and J lost 4 bases. CDR3 loop: CSARNDRATRGATEAFF. In DNA, the CDR3 is TGCAGTGCTAGAAATGACAGGGCCACGCGGGGGGCCACTGAAGCTTTCTTT.

This clonotype occurred a few times. V is TRBV7-9 and J is TRBJ2-7, with TRBD2 matching 10 bases. V lost 3 bases and J lost 6; bases outside the gene matches: 8. Germline loops: CDR1 SEHNR, CDR2 FQNEAQ (reference sequence). The CDR3 runs to 15 residues. The CDR3 DNA reads TGTGCCAGCAGCTTTGAGAGCGGGAGGGGCGCCGAGCAGTACTTC. Its translation is CASSFESGRGAEQYF.

This clonotype has at least ten counts. This chain joins TRBV18 and TRBJ1-4; D remains ambiguous. Trimming shortened V by 3 bases and J by 8 bases, and 10 bases separated the two germline ends. CDR1 and CDR2 from the germline V gene are KGHSH and LQKENI. CDR3 size: 13 residues. Written as DNA, the CDR3 is TGTGCCAGCTCACCGAGGGTGGAGGAAAAACTGTTTTTT. Its protein product is CASSPRVEEKLFF.

This chain joins TRBV2 and TRBJ2-3, with 9 bases lining up with TRBD2. The germline V gene encodes CDR1 SNHLY and CDR2 FYNNEI. V shed 5 bases and J 5 bases; nucleotides not matched to a gene: 11. The CDR3 length is 16 residues. DNA for the CDR3: TGTGCCAGCAGTAGATCCGGGACTAGCATCAGAGATACGCAGTATTTT. This gives the protein CASSRSGTSIRDTQYF.

The genes are TRBV29-1 and TRBJ2-5; tentative D call: TRBD1 (5 bases). The CDR3 loop spans 12 amino acids. V was cut by 6 bases and J by 2 bases, with 10 bases left in between. Germline V CDR1 and CDR2: SQVTM, ANQGSEA. The CDR3 sequence is CSVDDRQETQYF. The CDR3 DNA reads TGCAGCGTAGACGACAGACAAGAGACCCAGTACTTC.

This clonotype occurred many times. The genes are TRBV6-1 and TRBJ2-7; 11 nucleotides align to TRBD2. This CDR3 has 14 residues. J was trimmed by 3 bases and V by 9 bases; bases with no gene match: 7. Germline CDR1 and CDR2: MNHNS and SASEGT. The CDR3 protein is CASNPGTSGYEQYF. The CDR3 region has the DNA TGTGCCAGTAACCCCGGGACTAGCGGCTACGAGCAGTACTTC.

This clonotype has ten or more counts. The chain recombines TRBV12-3 or TRBV12-4 with TRBJ2-2; D may be TRBD1 or TRBD2 (5 bases each). This CDR3 has 15 residues. Trimming took 5 bases from V and 7 from J, leaving 17 bases between them. The CDR3 loop is CASSRDALGVGELFF. The CDR3 nucleotides read TGTGCCAGCAGTAGGGACGCCTTAGGGGTCGGGGAGCTGTTTTTT.

This clonotype occurred a few times. V and J are TRBV30 and TRBJ1-5, with D hard to call. This CDR3 region has 15 residues. Looked up from germline, CDR1 is GTSNPN and CDR2 is SVGIG (reference sequence). Trimming stripped 1 base from V and 0 bases from J, with 10 bases between. Written as DNA, the CDR3 is TGTGCCTGGAGTGCGGGTGAGCATAGCAATCAGCCCCAGCATTTT. This sequence encodes CAWSAGEHSNQPQHF.

This clonotype has a count of ten or more. This sequence joins TRBV20-1 and TRBJ2-7, with D hard to call. The CDR3 covers 12 residues. V was shortened by 3 bases and J by 1 base, with 7 bases between the two germline ends. Germline lookup yields CDR1 DFQATT and CDR2 SNEGSKA (reference sequence). Written as DNA, the CDR3 is TGCAGTGCTAGTTTCAGTTCCTACGAGCAGTACTTC. It yields the protein CSASFSSYEQYF.

V gene TRBV5-1 combines with J gene TRBJ2-5; TRBD1 matches at 8 bases. This CDR3 contains 14 residues. The germline V gene has CDR1 SGHRS and CDR2 YFSETQ. V was clipped by 3 bases and J by 5 bases; unmatched bases: 6. The CDR3 region is CASSSRTGWETQYF. CDR3 nucleotides: TGCGCCAGCAGCTCCCGGACAGGGTGGGAGACCCAGTACTTC.

In this sample, this clonotype turned up many times. This CDR3 reads CASSPMGGTSGSIEQYF. CDR3 nucleotide sequence: TGTGCCAGCAGCCCCATGGGCGGGACTAGCGGGAGTATCGAGCAGTACTTC. The chain has TRBV7-9 and TRBJ2-7; 14 bases map to TRBD2. Losses at the gene ends were 5 bases for V and 6 bases for J; bases not matched to a gene: 12. This CDR3 is built from 17 residues. CDR1 SEHNR and CDR2 FQNEAQ come from the germline V gene (reference sequence).

For this clonotype: The junction and the germline gene differ at one end; a read error may be behind it. The rearrangement links TRBV20-1 to TRBJ2-5; 7 positions agree with TRBD2. The CDR3 is 10 residues long. CDR1 DFQATT and CDR2 SNEGSKA come from the germline V gene (reference sequence). The CDR3 DNA reads as TGCAGTGCGGCGGGACTAAATAAGTTCTTC. Protein: CSAAGLNKFF.

The V gene is TRBV10-2, the J gene TRBJ1-5; maybe TRBD1 (6 bases). This CDR3 is 13 amino acids long. Germline V CDR1 and CDR2: WSHSY, SAAADI. Trimming removed 8 bases at V and 4 bases at J, with 12 bases between. The DNA of the CDR3 is TGCGCCAGCGGGGACATTGGGAATCAGCCCCAGCATTTT. Amino acid sequence: CASGDIGNQPQHF.

This clonotype was seen ten or more times. The gene calls are TRBV27 and TRBJ2-7; a possible D gene is TRBD2 (5 bases). Germline V lookup: CDR1 MNHEY, CDR2 SMNVEV (reference sequence). The V end was cut by 5 bases, the J end by 6 bases, with 14 bases between. The CDR3 is made up of 13 amino acids. The CDR3 sequence: CASSLTPGGEQYF. In nucleotides, the CDR3 is TGTGCCAGCAGTCTGACCCCAGGAGGCGAGCAGTACTTC.

This clonotype has ten or more counts. The V call is TRBV6-1, the J call TRBJ2-7, with D tentatively TRBD1 (6 bases). Germline lookup yields CDR1 MNHNS and CDR2 SASEGT. The CDR3 runs 13 residues. The V and J ends lost 4 bases and 3 bases respectively, with 10 bases between them. The CDR3 nucleotides are TGTGCCAGCAGTGTGGACAGCCTCTACGAGCAGTACTTC. It translates to CASSVDSLYEQYF.

Ten or more counts support this clonotype. The V call is TRBV7-2, the J call TRBJ2-7; D may be TRBD1 or TRBD2 (5 bases each). The ends were cut back, 3 bases at V and 3 bases at J, with 12 bases in the middle. This CDR3 is built from 14 residues. Germline V CDR1 and CDR2: SGHTA, FQGNSA. CDR3 nucleotide sequence: TGTGCCAGCAGCTTCTGGGGGATTGGCTACGAGCAGTACTTC. Amino acids: CASSFWGIGYEQYF.